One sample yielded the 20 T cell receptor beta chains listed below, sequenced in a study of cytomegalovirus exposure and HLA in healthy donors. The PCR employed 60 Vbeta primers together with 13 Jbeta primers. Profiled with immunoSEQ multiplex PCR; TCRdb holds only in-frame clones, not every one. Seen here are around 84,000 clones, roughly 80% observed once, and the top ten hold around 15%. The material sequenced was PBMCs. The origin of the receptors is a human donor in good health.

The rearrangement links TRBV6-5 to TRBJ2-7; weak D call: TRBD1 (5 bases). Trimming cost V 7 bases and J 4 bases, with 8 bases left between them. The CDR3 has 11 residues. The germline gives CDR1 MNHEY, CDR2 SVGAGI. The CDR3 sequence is CASTGNYEQYF. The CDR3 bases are TGTGCCAGCACAGGGAATTACGAGCAGTACTTC.

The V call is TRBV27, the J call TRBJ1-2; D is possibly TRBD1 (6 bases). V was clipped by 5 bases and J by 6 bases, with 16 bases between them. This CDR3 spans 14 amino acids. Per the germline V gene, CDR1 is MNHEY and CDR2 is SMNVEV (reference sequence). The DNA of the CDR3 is TGTGCCAGCAGTCCCTTCGGGGGGCCTGATGGCTACACCTTC. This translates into CASSPFGGPDGYTF.

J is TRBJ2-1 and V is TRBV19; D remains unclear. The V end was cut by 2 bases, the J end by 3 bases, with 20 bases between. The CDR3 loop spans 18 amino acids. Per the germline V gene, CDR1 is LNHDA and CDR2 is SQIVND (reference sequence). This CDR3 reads CASSITGLTSALYNEQFF. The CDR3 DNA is TGTGCCAGTAGTATAACTGGGCTCACTTCGGCCCTCTACAATGAGCAGTTCTTC.

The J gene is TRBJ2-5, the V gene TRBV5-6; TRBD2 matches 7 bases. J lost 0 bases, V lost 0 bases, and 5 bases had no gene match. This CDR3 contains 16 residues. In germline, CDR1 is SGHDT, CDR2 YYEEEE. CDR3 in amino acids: CASSLDPAGNQETQYF. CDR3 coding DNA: TGTGCCAGCAGCTTGGATCCAGCGGGGAACCAAGAGACCCAGTACTTC.

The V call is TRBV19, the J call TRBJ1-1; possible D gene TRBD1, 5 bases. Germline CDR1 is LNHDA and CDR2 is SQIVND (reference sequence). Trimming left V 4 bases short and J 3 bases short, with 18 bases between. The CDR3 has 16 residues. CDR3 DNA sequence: TGTGCCAGTAGTAAAAGAACAGGACAACTACACACTGAAGCTTTCTTT. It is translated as CASSKRTGQLHTEAFF.

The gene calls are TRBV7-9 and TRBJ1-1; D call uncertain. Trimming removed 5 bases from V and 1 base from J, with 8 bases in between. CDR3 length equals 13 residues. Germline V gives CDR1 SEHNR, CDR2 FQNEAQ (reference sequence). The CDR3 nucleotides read TGTGCCAGCAGCAGCGTGGGGAACACTGAAGCTTTCTTT. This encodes CASSSVGNTEAFF.

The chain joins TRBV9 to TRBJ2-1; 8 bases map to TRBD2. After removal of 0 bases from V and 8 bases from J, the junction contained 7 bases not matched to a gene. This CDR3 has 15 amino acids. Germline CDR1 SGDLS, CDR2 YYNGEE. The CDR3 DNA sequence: TGTGCCAGCAGCGTAGAGCGGGGGCCGTACGATGAGCAGTTCTTC. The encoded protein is CASSVERGPYDEQFF.

The chain's CDR3 is CASSERGTGSYGYTF. CDR3 DNA sequence: TGTGCCAGCAGTGAACGGGGGACAGGGAGCTATGGCTACACCTTC. V is TRBV6-1 and J is TRBJ1-2; 9 bases fit TRBD1. V was clipped by 2 bases and J by 4 bases; unmatched bases: 5. CDR1 and CDR2 from the germline V gene are MNHNS and SASEGT. This CDR3 region has 15 residues.

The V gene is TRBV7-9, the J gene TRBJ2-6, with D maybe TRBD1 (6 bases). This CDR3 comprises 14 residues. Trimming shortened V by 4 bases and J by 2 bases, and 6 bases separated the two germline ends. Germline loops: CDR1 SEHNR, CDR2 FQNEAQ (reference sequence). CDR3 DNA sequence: TGTGCCAGCAGCTGGACAGCTGGGGCCAACGTCCTGACTTTC. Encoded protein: CASSWTAGANVLTF.

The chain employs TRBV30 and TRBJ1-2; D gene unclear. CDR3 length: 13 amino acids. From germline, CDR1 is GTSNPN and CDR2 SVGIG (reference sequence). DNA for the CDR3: TGTGCTCAGGAGGGAGGGAATAACTATGGCTACACCTTC. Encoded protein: CAQEGGNNYGYTF.

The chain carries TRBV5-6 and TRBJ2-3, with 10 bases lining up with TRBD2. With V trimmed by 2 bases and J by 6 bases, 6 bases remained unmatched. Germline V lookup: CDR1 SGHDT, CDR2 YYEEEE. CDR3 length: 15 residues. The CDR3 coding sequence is TGTGCCAGCAGCTTAAGCGGGGGGGTTCGTGATACGCAGTATTTT. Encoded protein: CASSLSGGVRDTQYF.

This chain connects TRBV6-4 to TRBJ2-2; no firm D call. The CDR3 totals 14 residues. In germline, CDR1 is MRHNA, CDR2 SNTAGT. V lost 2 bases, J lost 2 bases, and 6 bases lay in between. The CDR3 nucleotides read TGTGCCAGCAGTGACAACAGAAACACCGGGGAGCTGTTTTTT. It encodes CASSDNRNTGELFF.

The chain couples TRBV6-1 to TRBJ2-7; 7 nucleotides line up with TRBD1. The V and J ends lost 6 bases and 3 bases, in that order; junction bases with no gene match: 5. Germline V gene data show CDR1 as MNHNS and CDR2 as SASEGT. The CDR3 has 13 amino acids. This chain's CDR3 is CASRDGTDYEQYF. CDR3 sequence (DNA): TGTGCCAGCAGGGATGGGACAGACTACGAGCAGTACTTC.

This CDR3 reads CASSEASPYNQPQHF. CDR3 DNA sequence: TGTGCCAGCAGTGAAGCTTCCCCCTACAATCAGCCCCAGCATTTT. The chain joins TRBV6-1 to TRBJ1-5; D is unresolved. V lost 0 bases, J lost 3 bases, and 9 bases lay in between. This CDR3 spans 15 amino acids. Germline V CDR1 and CDR2: MNHNS, SASEGT.

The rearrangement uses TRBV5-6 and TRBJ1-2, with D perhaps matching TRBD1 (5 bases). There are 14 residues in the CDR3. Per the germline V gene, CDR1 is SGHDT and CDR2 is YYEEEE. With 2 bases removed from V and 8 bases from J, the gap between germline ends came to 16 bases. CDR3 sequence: CASSLLTGGAGYTF. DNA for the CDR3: TGTGCCAGCAGCTTACTCACCGGGGGAGCGGGCTACACCTTC.

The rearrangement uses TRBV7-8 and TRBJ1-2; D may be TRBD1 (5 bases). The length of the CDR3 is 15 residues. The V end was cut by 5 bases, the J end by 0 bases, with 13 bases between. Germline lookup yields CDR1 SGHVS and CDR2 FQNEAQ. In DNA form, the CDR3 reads TGTGCCAGCAGCCCAGAGCGGGGCTCTAACTATGGCTACACCTTC. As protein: CASSPERGSNYGYTF.

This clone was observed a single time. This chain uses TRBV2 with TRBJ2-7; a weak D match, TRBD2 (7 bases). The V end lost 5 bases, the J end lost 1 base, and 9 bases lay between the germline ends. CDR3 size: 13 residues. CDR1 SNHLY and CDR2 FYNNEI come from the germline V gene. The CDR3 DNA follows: TGTGCCAGCAGTCGGGGGGCGTCCTACGAGCAGTACTTC. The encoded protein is CASSRGASYEQYF.

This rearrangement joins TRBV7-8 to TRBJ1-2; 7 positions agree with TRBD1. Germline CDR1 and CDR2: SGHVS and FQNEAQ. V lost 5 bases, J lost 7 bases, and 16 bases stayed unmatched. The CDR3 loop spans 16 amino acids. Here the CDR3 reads CASSQTGQESMGGYTF. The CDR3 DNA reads TGTGCCAGCAGCCAAACCGGACAGGAGAGTATGGGTGGCTACACCTTC.

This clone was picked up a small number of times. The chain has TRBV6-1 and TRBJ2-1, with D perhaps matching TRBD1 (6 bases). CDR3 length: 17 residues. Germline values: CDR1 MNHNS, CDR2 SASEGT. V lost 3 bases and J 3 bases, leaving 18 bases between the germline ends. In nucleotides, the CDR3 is TGTGCCAGCAGTGATACAGGGCCCCACTCCTTCTACAATGAGCAGTTCTTC. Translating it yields CASSDTGPHSFYNEQFF.

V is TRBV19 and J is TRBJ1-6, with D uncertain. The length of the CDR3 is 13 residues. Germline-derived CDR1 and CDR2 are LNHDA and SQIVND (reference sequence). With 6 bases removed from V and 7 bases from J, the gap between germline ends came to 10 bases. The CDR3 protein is CASRAGTNSPLHF. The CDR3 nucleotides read TGTGCCAGTAGAGCGGGAACCAATTCACCCCTCCACTTT.